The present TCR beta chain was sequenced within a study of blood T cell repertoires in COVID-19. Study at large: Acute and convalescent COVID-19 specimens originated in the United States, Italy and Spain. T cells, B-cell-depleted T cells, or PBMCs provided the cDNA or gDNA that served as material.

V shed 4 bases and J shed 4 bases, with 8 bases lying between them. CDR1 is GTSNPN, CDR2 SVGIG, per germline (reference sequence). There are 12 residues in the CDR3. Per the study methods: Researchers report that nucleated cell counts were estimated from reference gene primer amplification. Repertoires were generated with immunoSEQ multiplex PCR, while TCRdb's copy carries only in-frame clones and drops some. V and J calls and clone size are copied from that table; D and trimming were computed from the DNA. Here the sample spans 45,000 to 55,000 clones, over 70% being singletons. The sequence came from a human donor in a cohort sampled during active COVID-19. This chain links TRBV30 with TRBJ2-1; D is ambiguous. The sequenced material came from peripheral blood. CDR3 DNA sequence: TGTGCCTGGACCCCTAGTTACAATGAGCAGTTCTTC. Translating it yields CAWTPSYNEQFF.